Below are 15 T cell receptor beta chains sequenced from a single sample in a study of T cells in narcolepsy. TCRdb's copy holds only in-frame clones and misses some; the assay was immunoSEQ multiplex PCR. The sample holds roughly 20,000 clones, less than 90% seen once. The sequenced sample consisted of memory (CD45RA-) CD4+ T cells from blood. The receptors shown here come from a human donor in good health.

The gene calls are TRBV10-3 and TRBJ2-7; 7 bases line up with TRBD1. The germline V gene encodes CDR1 ENHRY and CDR2 SYGVKD. The CDR3 spans 14 residues. V gave up 6 bases and J gave up 5 bases; unmatched junction bases: 10. The CDR3 DNA sequence: TGTGCCATCAGGCAGACGACAGGGTTGAACGAGCAGTACTTC. It translates to CAIRQTTGLNEQYF.

The V call is TRBV9, the J call TRBJ2-2, with 7 bases aligning to TRBD2. The germline V gene has CDR1 SGDLS and CDR2 YYNGEE. The CDR3 is 15 amino acids. V trimming: 0 bases; J trimming: 5 bases; junction bases outside the gene matches: 4. DNA for the CDR3: TGTGCCAGCAGCGTAGGCGGGCGGGAGACCGGGGAGCTGTTTTTT. Translated: CASSVGGRETGELFF.

This chain links TRBV29-1 with TRBJ2-5; D not certain. The V end was cut by 0 bases, the J end by 4 bases, with 6 bases between. CDR3 length: 12 amino acids. Germline values: CDR1 SQVTM, CDR2 ANQGSEA. In DNA, the CDR3 is TGCAGCGTTGAAGACCTCCCAGAGACCCAGTACTTC. Translating gives CSVEDLPETQYF.

This sequence joins TRBV6-5 and TRBJ1-2; a possible D gene is TRBD1 (5 bases). In germline, CDR1 is MNHEY, CDR2 SVGAGI. The CDR3 is made up of 13 amino acids. The V end was cut by 4 bases, the J end by 4 bases, with 10 bases between. CDR3 in amino acids: CASSSPGGYGYTF. Written as DNA, the CDR3 is TGTGCCAGCAGTTCCCCCGGGGGCTATGGCTACACCTTC.

The rearrangement links TRBV19 to TRBJ1-1; no clear D. V gave up 5 bases and J gave up 1 base, with 11 bases separating them. This CDR3 is built from 14 residues. Germline values: CDR1 LNHDA, CDR2 SQIVND (reference sequence). The DNA of the CDR3 is TGTGCCAGTAGTTGGGGTTTCGGGAACACTGAAGCTTTCTTT. It translates to CASSWGFGNTEAFF. Complete variable domain (other parts from reference TRBV19 and TRBJ1-1): DGGITQSPKYLFRKEGQNVTLSCEQNLNHDAMYWYRQDPGQGLRLIYYSQIVNDFQKGDIAEGYSVSREKKESFPLTVTSAQKNPTAFYLCASSWGFGNTEAFFGQGTRLTVV.

V and J are TRBV10-3 and TRBJ1-3, with D possibly TRBD1 on 5 matching bases. CDR1 ENHRY and CDR2 SYGVKD come from the germline V gene. The ends were cut back, 0 bases at V and 16 bases at J, with 16 bases in the middle. The CDR3 runs 13 residues. The CDR3 loop reads CAISESQTDLSYF. CDR3 in DNA: TGTGCCATCAGTGAGTCGCAGACAGACTTGTCGTATTTT.

The V and J genes are TRBV9 and TRBJ2-1; 9 bases are shared with TRBD2. The germline gives CDR1 SGDLS, CDR2 YYNGEE. The CDR3 has 15 amino acids. Trimming took 0 bases from V and 10 from J; bases not matched to a gene: 8. CDR3 in amino acids: CASSVAPSGNGEQFF. CDR3 in DNA: TGTGCCAGCAGCGTAGCTCCTAGCGGGAACGGGGAGCAGTTCTTC.

With regard to this clone: Other nucleotide sequences from this sample produce the same CDR3. The chain couples TRBV29-1 to TRBJ2-3, with D perhaps matching TRBD1 (6 bases). V dropped 3 bases and J dropped 4 bases, with 14 bases sitting between them. The CDR3 consists of 14 residues. Germline CDR1 SQVTM, CDR2 ANQGSEA. CDR3 loop: CSVEGGRGADTQYF. CDR3 DNA: TGCAGCGTTGAGGGTGGCAGGGGTGCAGATACGCAGTATTTT.

This chain connects TRBV5-5 to TRBJ1-3; TRBD1 is a possible D gene (5 bases). This CDR3 region has 15 residues. Germline V gene data show CDR1 as SGHKS and CDR2 as YYEKEE (reference sequence). Trimming left V 6 bases short and J 0 bases short, with 13 bases between. Here the CDR3 DNA reads TGTGCCAGCAACTCGGGGCCCTCCTCTGGAAACACCATATATTTT. Translating it yields CASNSGPSSGNTIYF.

The J gene is TRBJ2-3, the V gene TRBV5-1; no firm D call. Trimming left V 0 bases short and J 0 bases short, with 14 bases between. The CDR3 length is 17 residues. From germline, CDR1 is SGHRS and CDR2 YFSETQ. The CDR3 is CASSLEGLHLSTDTQYF. The CDR3 nucleotides are TGCGCCAGCAGCTTGGAAGGGCTACACCTAAGCACAGATACGCAGTATTTT.

This rearrangement joins TRBV7-9 to TRBJ2-2; D could derive from TRBD1 or TRBD2 (5 bases each). The CDR3 loop spans 14 amino acids. Germline CDR1 reads SEHNR; CDR2 reads FQNEAQ (reference sequence). V lost 5 bases and J 8 bases, leaving 15 bases between the germline ends. This chain's CDR3 is CASSPSGASGELFF. DNA for the CDR3: TGTGCCAGCAGCCCCTCCGGGGCCTCGGGGGAGCTGTTTTTT.

The gene calls are TRBV7-2 and TRBJ1-1, with D possibly TRBD1 on 5 matching bases. Per the germline V gene, CDR1 is SGHTA and CDR2 is FQGNSA. This CDR3 contains 14 residues. The V gene lost 3 bases and the J gene lost 7 bases, with 15 bases spanning the gap. DNA of the CDR3: TGTGCCAGCAGCTTTGGGGCAGGACGAAGTGAAGCTTTCTTT. Translated: CASSFGAGRSEAFF.

This sequence joins TRBV7-9 and TRBJ2-3; tentative D call: TRBD2 (6 bases). The V gene's germline CDR1 is SEHNR and CDR2 FQNEAQ (reference sequence). V lost 3 bases to trimming and J lost 11 bases, with 9 bases between them. The CDR3 has 11 amino acids. For the CDR3, the DNA is TGTGCCAGCAGCTTCTCGCGGGGGCAGTATTTT. This translates into CASSFSRGQYF. The variable domain in full, completed from reference TRBV7-9 and TRBJ2-3, reads DTGVSQNPRHKITKRGQNVTFRCDPISEHNRLYWYRQTLGQGPEFLTYFQNEAQLEKSRLLSDRFSAERPKGSFSTLEIQRTEQGDSAMYLCASSFSRGQYFGPGTRLTVL.

The gene calls are TRBV29-1 and TRBJ1-1; possible D gene TRBD1, 5 bases. The V gene lost 7 bases and the J gene lost 8 bases, with 20 bases spanning the gap. From germline, CDR1 is SQVTM and CDR2 ANQGSEA. CDR3 size: 13 residues. DNA for the CDR3: TGCAGCGCCCAAGCCAGGGACTACAGAGAAGCTTTCTTT. As protein: CSAQARDYREAFF.

This clone was seen just once. The chain couples TRBV6-6 to TRBJ1-5; TRBD1 might be the D (6 bases). The CDR3 sequence is 16 residues long. The germline V gene encodes CDR1 MNHNY and CDR2 SVGAGI (reference sequence). Between the trimmed V and J ends, which lost 6 bases and 6 bases, there was a span of 21 bases. The CDR3 sequence is CASSRPGGREFQPQHF. CDR3 nucleotide sequence: TGTGCCAGCAGCCGCCCTGGGGGCCGGGAGTTTCAGCCCCAGCATTTT.